The entry below describes one TCR beta chain. Its antigen is not yet known. Base quality data are lacking; no much larger clone is found one base away. Using the deep immunoSEQ assay, TCR CDR3 regions were amplified from genomic DNA by multiplex PCR. For each cell subset, the extracted genomic DNA was distributed evenly across all wells of several immunoSEQ 96-well plates, and each plate served as one replicate. For sorted subsets, around 0.2 ug genomic DNA, equal to about 30,000 T cell genomes, was loaded into each replicate PCR. Purified libraries were quantified with a Qubit 3.0 fluorometer, sized on a Bioanalyzer 2100, and re-quantified with the KAPA Library Quantification kit. A separate single-read 150-cycle Illumina NextSeq 550 flow cell was used to sequence each immunoSEQ 96-well plate. The authors' analysis ran thus. The immunoSEQ output contained only junctional sequences without quality scores, so filtering could not match that applied to full-length reads. Sequences were annotated with PyIR, a Python wrapper for IgBLAST v1.9, using IMGT germline references to assign V/J genes and CDR3. Reads with weak V/J assignments (E-value above 1e-6), missing CDR3, stop codons, out-of-frame junctions, or ambiguous translated residues were removed. V3J clonotypes were defined as sequences sharing the same inferred V gene, J gene, and CDR3 amino acid sequence. Percentage overlap between repertoires was computed as shared unique clonotypes divided by the size of the smaller repertoire. Three approaches were used to assess repertoire richness: RTK rarefaction, the Chao1 estimator, and Recon v2.1 estimates of unobserved clonotypes. For all TCRbeta clonotypes obtained by the gDNA method from a few donors, generation probabilities were computed with OLGA. TCRdb provides this immuneACCESS table in a form limited to in-frame rearrangements. Some clones are lacking; in checked studies, under half of them reflect an unresolved V gene, and why the rest are absent is not known. That table supplies the V and J calls and clone size; D and trimming were determined from the DNA. The sample includes just over 2,000,000 clones, with 95% observed a single time. The ten largest clonotypes hold 0.1% to 0.15% of the sample.

The CDR3 has 14 amino acids, counting the end cysteine and phenylalanine. The DNA shown is the 42-base CDR3, in frame from base 1. Via the germline V gene (reference sequence), CDR1 is GTSNPN and CDR2 SVGIG. The germline V end is reduced by 4 bases and the J end by 2 bases; junction bases left unmatched: 4. The donors were healthy, HIV-negative adults who had no recently reported acute infections or vaccinations. All donors were Caucasian adults living in Nashville, Tennessee, USA. CD4+ T cells were enriched by magnetic negative selection; naive cells were then positively selected on CD45RA, and the negative fraction formed the memory subset. Blood was collected by leukapheresis, and PBMCs were isolated by Ficoll-Histopaque density gradient centrifugation and then cryopreserved in liquid nitrogen vapor phase. Analytical flow cytometry was used to check the purity and quantity of each magnetically sorted T cell population. From each sorted fraction, genomic DNA was isolated and quantified by UV absorbance on a Nanodrop 2000c.

This sample was included in a study of shared clonotypes between healthy human individuals (TCRdb year 2020). For the study in its entirety: The cohort included three men and a couple of women between 18 and 49 years of age. Libraries were prepared and TCR repertoires were sequenced by different laboratories using diverse techniques, in order to increase sequencing depth and limit assay-specific biases. Per donor, leukapheresis produced somewhere between about 0.8 and 9.5 billion PBMCs. Per donor, three plates each were used for CD4 naive and CD4 memory, two for CD8 naive, and one for CD8 memory. Blood TCR repertoires of a handful of healthy adults were deeply sequenced to estimate repertoire size and the extent of clonotype sharing between individuals.

Results and caveats for the whole study, not just this receptor: Because the study included only a small number of donors, the genetic and exposure-history diversity represented was limited. Across a few donors, 4.5% to 6.5% of naive CD4, approximately 3.6% of naive CD8, about 2.3% of memory CD4, and approximately 0.4% of memory CD8 clonotypes were shared. Only blood was sampled, and tissue TCR repertoires likely differ from those in blood. Larger estimated clonotype richness was generally found for naive subsets than for memory subsets. Even with the large sequencing depth, rarefaction of the sorted-subset datasets indicated that sequencing was incomplete. Higher generation probabilities were observed for clonotypes shared by all four sorted-subset donors than for non-shared clonotypes. Based on pairwise subsampling, the degree of clonotype sharing among donors was expected to be affected by sequencing depth.

This receptor was identified in a man between 18 and 29 years old in good health. The V and J genes are TRBV30 and TRBJ2-2; TRBD1 aligns with 7 central bases. Sequenced sample: naive CD4+ T cells sorted from blood. Sample cell subset or site, as interpreted from the label and publication: CD45RA+ positively selected. The nucleotide sequence reads as follows: TGTGCCTGGACTGGACAGGCAAACACCGGGGAGCTGTTTTTT. Its translation reads: CAWTGQANTGELFF. Where the CDR3 stops, the reference TRBV30 and TRBJ2-2 genes take over; the full variable domain is SQTIHQWPATLVQPVGSPLSLECTVEGTSNPNLYWYRQAAGRGLQLLFYSVGIGQISSEVPQNLSASRPQDRQFILSSKKLLLSDSGFYLCAWTGQANTGELFFGEGSRLTVL.